Following are 29 T cell receptor beta chains from one sample sequenced in a study of blood T cell repertoires in COVID-19. Sequencing used immunoSEQ multiplex PCR; TCRdb keeps in-frame clones, though not all of them. This table has some 250,000 clones, 70% to 90% appearing once. The sequencing sample was made of peripheral blood. The receptor source for this set is a woman in her 30s with acute or convalescent COVID-19.

This clone was seen more than once but under ten times. The chain links TRBV6-4 to TRBJ2-1, with D possibly matching TRBD1 (7 bases). The CDR3 is 19 residues long. The V gene lost 2 bases and the J gene lost 2 bases, with 22 bases spanning the gap. CDR1 MRHNA and CDR2 SNTAGT come from the germline V gene. This chain's CDR3 is CASSDTTRRGRGTYNEQFF. DNA for the CDR3: TGTGCCAGCAGTGACACAACGAGGAGGGGGCGTGGGACCTACAATGAGCAGTTCTTC.

The J gene is TRBJ2-1, the V gene TRBV4-1; TRBD2 agrees at 7 bases. V gave up 3 bases and J gave up 9 bases; unmatched junction bases: 8. CDR3 length: 14 residues. In germline, CDR1 is MGHRA, CDR2 YSYEKL. The CDR3 DNA follows: TGCGCCAGCAGCCATCCTAGCGGACTCGGTGAGCAGTTCTTC. Its translation is CASSHPSGLGEQFF.

The genes are TRBV9 and TRBJ2-1; D is perhaps TRBD2 (6 bases). Germline CDR1 reads SGDLS; CDR2 reads YYNGEE. Trimming stripped 0 bases from V and 1 base from J, with 8 bases between. This CDR3 spans 15 amino acids. CDR3 sequence (DNA): TGTGCCAGCAGCGTAGCGGCGGGATCCTACAATGAGCAGTTCTTC. Protein product: CASSVAAGSYNEQFF.

This clone was recorded once. The chain couples TRBV1 to TRBJ1-2; TRBD1 reflects the table's D call only, with no check against the DNA. TRBV1 is flagged as a pseudogene. There are 15 residues in the CDR3. The CDR3 is CTSSHFRQGNYGYTF. The DNA of the CDR3 is TGCACCAGCAGCCATTTTAGACAGGGGAACTATGGCTACACCTTC.

This chain joins TRBV10-1 and TRBJ2-7; 8 positions match TRBD2. The V gene end was trimmed by 3 bases and the J gene end by 5 bases; junction bases not matched to a gene: 9. CDR3 length: 15 amino acids. Germline assignment: CDR1 WNHNN and CDR2 SYGVQD (reference sequence). The CDR3 coding sequence is TGCGCCAGCAGTGATCAGCGGGAGAGTACAAACGAGCAGTACTTC. It specifies CASSDQRESTNEQYF.

The V call is TRBV24-1, the J call TRBJ2-1; perhaps TRBD2 as D (5 bases). Germline V CDR1 and CDR2: KGHDR, SFDVKD. The CDR3 totals 15 residues. The V gene lost 3 bases and the J gene lost 4 bases, with 12 bases spanning the gap. The CDR3 nucleotides read TGTGCCACCAGTGATCCGTCGCCGGGGTACAATGAGCAGTTCTTC. Encoded protein: CATSDPSPGYNEQFF.

V and J are TRBV27 and TRBJ2-1, with 10 bases aligning to TRBD2. Per germline, CDR1 MNHEY and CDR2 SMNVEV (reference sequence). This CDR3 is built from 17 residues. Trimming cost V 0 bases and J 4 bases; bases outside gene matches: 6. CDR3 region: CASSLSIRLAGYNEQFF. The CDR3 DNA reads as TGTGCCAGCAGTTTATCGATAAGACTAGCGGGTTACAATGAGCAGTTCTTC.

In DNA form, the CDR3 reads TGTGCCTGGAGAAATGGGACTAGCGGGAGGGGTGAGCAGTTCTTC. Translating it yields CAWRNGTSGRGEQFF. V usage is TRBV30 and J usage is TRBJ2-1; 16 nucleotides agree with TRBD2. The CDR3 covers 15 residues. Germline V gives CDR1 GTSNPN, CDR2 SVGIG (reference sequence). V trimming: 3 bases; J trimming: 9 bases; junction bases outside the gene matches: 5.

The chain recombines TRBV4-3 with TRBJ1-5, with 8 bases matching TRBD1. This CDR3 spans 16 amino acids. Germline CDR1 reads LGHNA; CDR2 reads YSLEER. The V segment lost 0 bases and the J segment 3 bases; nucleotides outside the gene matches: 4. The CDR3 spells CASSQDGTGNNQPQHF. The CDR3 DNA is TGCGCCAGCAGCCAAGACGGGACAGGTAACAATCAGCCCCAGCATTTT.

This clone came up a few times. The CDR3 DNA follows: TGTGCCAGTAGTATCCGACAGGGTCTTAGTGCTGAAGCTTTCTTT. This codes for CASSIRQGLSAEAFF. The gene calls are TRBV19 and TRBJ1-1, with TRBD1 identical over 7 bases. Losses at the gene ends were 3 bases for V and 6 bases for J; bases not matched to a gene: 10. The germline gives CDR1 LNHDA, CDR2 SQIVND (reference sequence). There are 15 residues in the CDR3.

The rearrangement joins TRBV6-2 or TRBV6-3 to TRBJ2-2, with a weak D call TRBD1 (5 bases). V lost 5 bases and J lost 5, with 12 bases in between. Germline V gene lookup returns CDR1 MNHEY and CDR2 SVGEGT. CDR3 length: 14 residues. The CDR3 region is CASSVIRVTGELFF. In nucleotides, the CDR3 is TGTGCCAGCAGTGTAATCAGGGTAACCGGGGAGCTGTTTTTT.

The chain uses TRBV6-5 and TRBJ2-5; D uncertain. The CDR3 contains 11 residues. V was trimmed by 6 bases and J by 3 bases, leaving 5 bases between them. From germline, CDR1 is MNHEY and CDR2 SVGAGI. CDR3 residues: CASSGEETQYF. The CDR3 coding sequence is TGTGCCAGCAGCGGAGAAGAGACCCAGTACTTC.

The V gene is TRBV13, the J gene TRBJ1-1; maybe TRBD1 (5 bases). Trimming removed 6 bases from V and 4 bases from J, with 18 bases in between. Germline values: CDR1 PRHDT, CDR2 FYEKMQ (reference sequence). The CDR3 is 15 residues long. CDR3 amino acids: CASSWRAPGTTEAFF. DNA for the CDR3: TGTGCCAGCAGTTGGAGGGCCCCAGGGACCACTGAAGCTTTCTTT.

The chain recombines TRBV4-1 with TRBJ2-1; 8 bases fit TRBD2. Trimming removed 6 bases from V and 6 bases from J; junction bases left unmatched: 4. This CDR3 has 13 residues. Per the germline V gene, CDR1 is MGHRA and CDR2 is YSYEKL. CDR3 sequence: CASSYGGVNEQFF. CDR3 DNA sequence: TGCGCCAGCAGTTACGGGGGGGTCAATGAGCAGTTCTTC.

The chain uses TRBV6-5 and TRBJ1-1, with unresolved D. Germline V gene data show CDR1 as MNHEY and CDR2 as SVGAGI. The ends were cut back, 2 bases at V and 3 bases at J, with 7 bases in the middle. The CDR3 sequence is 13 residues long. CDR3 residues: CASSYQIYTEAFF. CDR3 nucleotide sequence: TGTGCCAGCAGTTACCAGATCTACACTGAAGCTTTCTTT.

The V gene is TRBV6-5, the J gene TRBJ1-5; D is ambiguous. Germline CDR1 reads MNHEY; CDR2 reads SVGAGI. V was cut by 10 bases and J by 2 bases, with 15 bases left in between. The CDR3 consists of 14 residues. The CDR3 nucleotides are TGTGCCACCTTAGCGGTATACGGCAATCAGCCCCAGCATTTT. It yields the protein CATLAVYGNQPQHF.

The gene calls are TRBV7-8 and TRBJ2-7; TRBD1 is a possible D gene (6 bases). The germline V gene has CDR1 SGHVS and CDR2 FQNEAQ. This CDR3 contains 14 residues. Trimming pared 5 bases from V and 0 bases from J, leaving 11 bases between. This CDR3 reads CASSTRGSSYEQYF. CDR3 nucleotides: TGTGCCAGCAGCACGAGGGGGAGCTCCTACGAGCAGTACTTC.

The J gene is TRBJ2-4, the V gene TRBV4-3, with TRBD1 as a possible D gene (5 bases). Germline CDR1 LGHNA, CDR2 YSLEER. The CDR3 has 15 residues. The germline V and J ends were trimmed by 5 bases and 2 bases, with 13 bases remaining between them. CDR3: CASSDRTTSKNIQYF. CDR3 bases: TGCGCCAGCAGCGACAGAACGACATCCAAAAACATTCAGTACTTC.

The chain employs TRBV27 and TRBJ1-5; D not resolved. This CDR3 comprises 13 residues. Germline-derived CDR1 and CDR2 are MNHEY and SMNVEV (reference sequence). V was shortened by 3 bases and J by 5 bases, with 8 bases between the two germline ends. This CDR3 is CASSFAGYQPQHF. DNA for the CDR3: TGTGCCAGCAGTTTTGCGGGATATCAGCCCCAGCATTTT.

V usage is TRBV19 and J usage is TRBJ2-7; TRBD1 aligns across 8 bases. Germline trimming cut 6 bases from V and 7 bases from J; bases unmatched to any gene: 11. Germline lookup yields CDR1 LNHDA and CDR2 SQIVND (reference sequence). CDR3 size: 14 residues. CDR3 in DNA: TGTGCCAGTAGCAGGACAGGGAGGTCGTGGGAGCAGTACTTC. The encoded protein is CASSRTGRSWEQYF.

The chain combines TRBV19 with TRBJ2-7; 7 nucleotides match TRBD2. V lost 3 bases and J lost 2; bases outside the gene matches: 4. In germline, CDR1 is LNHDA, CDR2 SQIVND (reference sequence). The CDR3 runs 14 residues. In nucleotides, the CDR3 is TGTGCCAGTAGTATGTTGGGGGGGACCTACGAGCAGTACTTC. It specifies CASSMLGGTYEQYF.

This clone was seen only a few times. The chain is built from TRBV27 and TRBJ1-2, with 9 bases identical to TRBD1. The trim removed 0 bases at V and 3 bases at J, leaving 2 bases unmatched. The CDR3 length is 15 residues. From germline, CDR1 is MNHEY and CDR2 SMNVEV (reference sequence). The CDR3, as DNA: TGTGCCAGCAGTTTATCGCGGGACAGGGACTATGGCTACACCTTC. This encodes CASSLSRDRDYGYTF.

The chain combines TRBV6-5 with TRBJ2-2; 8 bases agree with TRBD2. V trimming: 4 bases; J trimming: 1 base; junction bases outside the gene matches: 5. The CDR3 loop spans 16 amino acids. Germline values: CDR1 MNHEY, CDR2 SVGAGI. CDR3 DNA: TGTGCCAGCAGTTTGCGGGGGGTTTTGAACACCGGGGAGCTGTTTTTT. This sequence encodes CASSLRGVLNTGELFF.

A few counts support this clone. CDR3 loop: CASSDHRNMNTEAFF. The CDR3 nucleotides read TGCGCCAGCAGTGATCACAGAAACATGAACACTGAAGCTTTCTTT. The V call is TRBV10-1, the J call TRBJ1-1, with unresolved D. Looked up from germline, CDR1 is WNHNN and CDR2 is SYGVQD (reference sequence). The CDR3 consists of 15 residues. V lost 3 bases and J 0 bases, leaving 11 bases between the germline ends.

CDR3 protein: CAISESWVGAYNEQFF. As DNA, the CDR3 is TGTGCCATCAGTGAGTCATGGGTAGGAGCGTACAATGAGCAGTTCTTC. V gene TRBV10-3 combines with J gene TRBJ2-1; D remains unclear. The CDR3 covers 16 residues. Germline-derived CDR1 and CDR2 are ENHRY and SYGVKD. Trimming removed 0 bases at V and 4 bases at J, with 13 bases between.

The J gene is TRBJ2-7, the V gene TRBV15; maybe TRBD2 (6 bases). CDR3 size: 16 residues. The V end lost 4 bases, the J end lost 6 bases, and 22 bases lay between the germline ends. Germline loops: CDR1 LNHNV, CDR2 YYDKDF (reference sequence). The CDR3 nucleotides read TGTGCCACCAGCAAGGGGTTAGGCGGGGTGCTGCGCGAGCAGTACTTC. Residues: CATSKGLGGVLREQYF.

The chain uses TRBV14 and TRBJ1-6; 7 bases map to TRBD1. The CDR3 is 16 residues long. Per germline, CDR1 SGHDN and CDR2 FVKESK. V dropped 2 bases and J dropped 4; count of bases not matched to a gene: 5. This chain's CDR3 is CASSQIEGAYNSPLHF. DNA of the CDR3: TGTGCCAGCAGCCAAATTGAGGGGGCATATAATTCACCCCTCCACTTT.

The rearrangement joins TRBV19 to TRBJ1-1, with D unclear. Trimming stripped 7 bases from V and 0 bases from J, with 12 bases between. The CDR3 consists of 14 residues. Germline V CDR1 and CDR2: LNHDA, SQIVND (reference sequence). The DNA of the CDR3 is TGTGCCAGTACCCCTTCGTTAATGAACACTGAAGCTTTCTTT. Amino acids: CASTPSLMNTEAFF.

The chain links TRBV30 to TRBJ1-1; 8 bases are shared with TRBD1. This CDR3 region has 13 residues. Germline CDR1 and CDR2: GTSNPN and SVGIG (reference sequence). After removal of 3 bases from V and 11 bases from J, the junction contained 11 bases not matched to a gene. The CDR3 DNA follows: TGTGCCTGGAGACCGACCGGGACAGGCGCCGCTTTCTTT. Protein sequence: CAWRPTGTGAAFF.